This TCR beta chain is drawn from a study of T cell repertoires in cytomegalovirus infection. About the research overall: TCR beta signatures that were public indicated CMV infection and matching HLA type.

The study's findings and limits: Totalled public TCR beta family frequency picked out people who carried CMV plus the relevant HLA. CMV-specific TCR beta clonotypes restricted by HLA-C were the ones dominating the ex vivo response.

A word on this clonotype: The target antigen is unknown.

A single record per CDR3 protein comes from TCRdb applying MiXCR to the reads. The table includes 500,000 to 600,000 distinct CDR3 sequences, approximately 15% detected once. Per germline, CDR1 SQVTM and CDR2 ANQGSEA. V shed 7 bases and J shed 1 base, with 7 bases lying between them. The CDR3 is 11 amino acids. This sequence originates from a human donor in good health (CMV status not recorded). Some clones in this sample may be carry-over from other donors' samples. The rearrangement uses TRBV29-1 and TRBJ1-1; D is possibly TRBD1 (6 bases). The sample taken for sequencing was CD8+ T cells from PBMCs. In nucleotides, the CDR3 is TGCAGCGCGACAGGGAACACTGAAGCTTTCTTT. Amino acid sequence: CSATGNTEAFF.